This TCR beta chain was observed in a study of cytomegalovirus exposure and HLA in healthy donors. As for the study in general: Later analysis reported that the approximately 120 validation repertoires shared the platform of the 500 to 750 first-cohort repertoires.

Remarks on this clone: Its target is unknown.

TCRdb's table, derived via immunoSEQ multiplex PCR, lists solely in-frame clones and lacks some. The repertoire has tens of thousands of clones, around 96% of them found once; the top ten carry roughly 0.8%. V lost 0 bases to trimming and J lost 6 bases; unmatched junction nucleotides: 12. The CDR3 loop spans 16 amino acids. Germline V gene data show CDR1 as SGHRS and CDR2 as YFSETQ. The donors were members of the validation cohort, which comprised 100 to 150 subjects and was separate from the first cohort of about 700 subjects. Findings and caveats of the study: The authors enumerated 150 to 200 TCR beta chains as linked to cytomegalovirus. Most TCR sequences proved rare, with some public TCRs found in many donors.

Sequenced: PBMCs. The V gene is TRBV5-1, the J gene TRBJ2-7; 7 positions agree with TRBD1. The TCR was taken from a man aged 18 to 30 in good health and CMV-seronegative. The DNA of the CDR3 is TGCGCCAGCAGCTTGGATTGGCAGGGGGTCCAGGGCGAGCAGTACTTC. This encodes CASSLDWQGVQGEQYF.